The rows below give T cell receptor beta chains drawn from one sample of a study of blood T cell repertoires in COVID-19. Sequencing used immunoSEQ multiplex PCR; TCRdb keeps in-frame clones, though not all of them. The data contain a few hundred thousand clones, around 90% of them seen just once; the ten biggest clones take up around 1.9%. Input material: peripheral blood. These TCRs come from a woman aged 60-70 years with COVID-19, enrolled during active disease. CDR3s include the opening cysteine and the closing phenylalanine or tryptophan. D genes are given only for firm matches. Part of the rows lack a size; the others show once, few, many or a class for expanded clones.

TRBJ1-3,-,TRBV6-5,-,CASLGTPSSGNTIYF,TGTGCCAGCTTAGGGACACCAAGCTCTGGAAACACCATATATTTT
TRBJ2-7,-,TRBV12-3/TRBV12-4,-,CASSLAALQYF,TGTGCCAGCAGTTTAGCTGCGCTCCAGTACTTC
TRBJ2-1,-,TRBV4-2,-,CASSQEAVAGFDEQFF,TGTGCCAGCAGCCAAGAGGCGGTGGCAGGGTTCGATGAGCAGTTCTTC
TRBJ1-6,-,TRBV7-6,-,CASSLGVSIYNSPLHF,TGTGCCAGCAGCTTAGGAGTTTCCATCTATAATTCACCCCTCCACTTT
TRBJ1-4,-,TRBV4-1,TRBD1,CASSQVGQGVGEKLFF,TGCGCCAGCAGCCAAGTTGGACAGGGTGTCGGTGAAAAACTGTTTTTT
TRBJ2-2,-,TRBV6-5,TRBD1,CASRITGVGELFF,TGTGCCAGCAGAATTACAGGGGTCGGGGAGCTGTTTTTT
TRBJ2-1,-,TRBV15,TRBD2,CATRAGLAGPNEQFF,TGTGCCACCAGAGCGGGGCTAGCGGGGCCCAATGAGCAGTTCTTC
TRBJ2-7,once,TRBV13,-,CASSLGLGKTTEGPYEQYF,TGTGCCAGCAGCTTAGGCCTGGGGAAAACCACGGAGGGGCCTTACGAGCAGTACTTC
TRBJ1-1,-,TRBV5-8,-,CASSGFREVRRTEAFF,TGTGCCAGCAGCGGGTTTCGGGAGGTCCGCAGGACTGAAGCTTTCTTT
TRBJ1-2,-,TRBV5-4,-,CASSLAGVEGYGYTF,TGTGCCAGCAGCTTAGCAGGGGTAGAAGGCTATGGCTACACCTTC
TRBJ1-1,-,TRBV19,TRBD1,CASSIGTGTAEAFF,TGTGCCAGTAGTATAGGGACAGGCACAGCTGAAGCTTTCTTT
TRBJ2-2,-,TRBV6-5,-,CASPGSNTGELFF,TGTGCCAGCCCAGGGTCGAACACCGGGGAGCTGTTTTTT
TRBJ2-2,-,TRBV6-5,TRBD1,CASSRDRANTGELFF,TGTGCCAGCAGCCGGGACAGGGCGAACACCGGGGAGCTGTTTTTT
TRBJ2-2,-,TRBV7-3,-,CASSPYFRQSTGELFF,TGTGCCAGCAGCCCCTACTTCAGGCAGTCCACCGGGGAGCTGTTTTTT
TRBJ2-3,-,TRBV5-5,TRBD2,CASSPLAGGTDTQYF,TGTGCCAGCAGCCCCTTAGCGGGGGGCACAGATACGCAGTATTTT
TRBJ1-3,-,TRBV5-1,TRBD1,CASSLEGQAEVDTIYF,TGCGCCAGCAGCTTAGAGGGACAGGCAGAGGTGGACACCATATATTTT
TRBJ2-1,once,TRBV6-5,TRBD2,CASRTSGGVSNEQFF,TGTGCCAGCAGGACTAGCGGGGGGGTTTCGAATGAGCAGTTCTTC
TRBJ1-6,-,TRBV4-2,-,CASSQDQQYNSPLHF,TGTGCCAGCAGCCAAGATCAACAGTATAATTCACCCCTCCACTTT
TRBJ1-3,-,TRBV7-8,-,CASSLDLGARYSGNTIYF,TGTGCCAGCAGCTTAGATTTAGGGGCGCGGTACTCTGGAAACACCATATATTTT
TRBJ1-6,-,TRBV29-1,TRBD1,CSVASRDRVYRVSPLHF,TGCAGCGTTGCTTCCCGGGACAGGGTGTATCGAGTTTCACCCCTCCACTTT
TRBJ1-4,-,TRBV15,-,CATSTPGRSKLFF,TGTGCCACCAGCACCCCTGGGCGTTCCAAACTGTTTTTT
TRBJ1-2,-,TRBV27,-,CASGPDPGRNYGYTF,TGTGCCAGCGGACCCGATCCAGGGCGCAACTATGGCTACACCTTC
TRBJ2-5,-,TRBV6-5,-,CASSYGQSLQETQYF,TGTGCCAGCAGTTACGGGCAGAGTTTACAAGAGACCCAGTACTTC
TRBJ2-6,-,TRBV6-4,-,CASSEGGNSGANVLTF,TGTGCCAGCAGTGAGGGCGGGAATTCTGGGGCCAACGTCCTGACTTTC
TRBJ2-1,-,TRBV27,TRBD2,CASRSGGGNEQFF,TGTGCCAGCCGTAGCGGGGGGGGAAATGAGCAGTTCTTC
TRBJ2-2,once,TRBV7-2,TRBD1,CASSPGTGVTGELFF,TGTGCCAGCAGCCCCGGGACAGGGGTTACCGGGGAGCTGTTTTTT
TRBJ1-2,-,TRBV9,-,CASSVQLTGNYGYTF,TGTGCCAGCAGCGTGCAGCTAACAGGGAACTATGGCTACACCTTC